What follows is one T cell receptor (beta chain) and its context. It lacks a known antigen. Per-base quality was not reported, and no clone a single base away is much larger than it. Different DNA sequences within this sample yield the same CDR3. The sample is drawn from a study of shared clonotypes between healthy human individuals (dated by TCRdb to the early 2020s). Regarding the study in general: The cohort included a few men and a couple of women between 18 and 49 years of age. For each donor, CD4 naive and CD4 memory were each run on three plates, CD8 naive on two plates, and CD8 memory on one plate. Blood TCR repertoires of four to six healthy adults were deeply sequenced to estimate repertoire size and the extent of clonotype sharing between individuals. Libraries were prepared and TCR repertoires were sequenced by different laboratories using diverse techniques, in order to increase sequencing depth and limit assay-specific biases. Per donor, leukapheresis produced somewhere between about 0.94 and 9 billion PBMCs.

Compared with germline, V lacks 5 bases and J lacks 2 bases; bases without a gene match: 4. The germline V gene (reference sequence) sets CDR1 to SEHNR and CDR2 to FQNEAQ. Including the terminal cysteine and phenylalanine, the CDR3 comprises 14 residues. This entry keeps only the CDR3 DNA: 42 bases, framed from base 1. Donors were healthy HIV-negative adults with no recently reported acute infections or vaccinations. Every donor was a Caucasian adult living in Nashville, Tennessee, USA. Magnetic negative selection was used to enrich CD4+ T cells, after which naive cells were positively selected on CD45RA and the negative fraction became the memory subset. After blood collection by leukapheresis, PBMCs were isolated using Ficoll-Histopaque density gradient centrifugation and then cryopreserved in the vapor phase of liquid nitrogen. Analytical flow cytometry was used to check the purity and quantity of every magnetically sorted T cell population. Genomic DNA was isolated from every sorted fraction and measured by UV absorbance on a Nanodrop 2000c.

Using the deep immunoSEQ assay, multiplex PCR amplified TCR CDR3 regions from genomic DNA. Extracted genomic DNA from each cell subset was spread evenly across all wells of several immunoSEQ 96-well plates, with each plate serving as a replicate. For sorted subsets, 200 to 250 ng of genomic DNA, equivalent to 25,000 to 35,000 T cell genomes, went into each replicate PCR. Purified libraries were quantified with a Qubit 3.0 fluorometer, sized on a Bioanalyzer 2100, and re-quantified with the KAPA Library Quantification kit. A separate single-read 150-cycle Illumina NextSeq 550 flow cell was used to sequence each immunoSEQ 96-well plate. As for the original processing: Because the immunoSEQ output included only junctional sequences and no quality scores, the filtering could not be the same as the filtering used for full-length reads. Sequences were annotated with PyIR, a Python wrapper for IgBLAST v1.9, using IMGT germline references to assign V/J genes and CDR3. Any read was removed if the V/J assignment was weak (E-value above 1e-6), the CDR3 was missing, or the read contained stop codons, out-of-frame junctions, or ambiguous translated residues. A V3J clonotype was defined by an identical inferred V gene, J gene, and CDR3 amino acid sequence. To compute the percentage overlap between repertoires, the number of shared unique clonotypes was divided by the size of the smaller repertoire. Richness of each repertoire was evaluated using RTK rarefaction, the Chao1 estimator, and Recon v2.1 estimates of unobserved clonotypes. Generation probabilities were computed with OLGA for all TCRbeta clonotypes obtained by the gDNA method from a handful of donors. Drawn from immuneACCESS, this table holds only the in-frame rearrangements with V and J called that TCRdb kept. Clones are partly lost; checked studies trace under half to an unresolved V gene and leave the rest unexplained. From that table come the V and J calls and clone size; the DNA was used to work out D and trimming. The sample table shows 2 million to 3 million clones, and just over 90% are seen once. Over 0.12% of the sample lies in the top ten.

Results the study describes overall, beyond this receptor: Compared with non-shared clonotypes, clonotypes shared by all four sorted-subset donors had higher generation probabilities. Pairwise subsampling indicated that sequencing depth was expected to affect the degree of clonotype sharing among donors. Naive subsets generally had larger estimated clonotype richness than memory subsets. Even with the large sequencing depth, rarefaction of the sorted-subset datasets indicated that sequencing was incomplete. Because the study included only a small number of donors, the genetic and exposure-history diversity represented was limited. When a few donors were compared, the shared fraction of clonotypes was 5% to 6.5% for naive CD4, 3.5% to 4% for naive CD8, about 2.5% for memory CD4, and around 0.37% for memory CD8. Sampling was restricted to blood, and TCR repertoires in tissues likely differ from the TCR repertoires found in blood.

The clonotype comes from a man between 18 and 29 years old in good health. The chain uses TRBV7-9 and TRBJ2-7; 9 central nucleotides agree with TRBD1. Sample: naive CD4+ T cells sorted from blood. In the paper's terms, the cell subset or site label means: CD45RA+ positively selected. DNA sequence: TGTGCCAGCAGCCCGGGACAGGGACCCTACGAGCAGTACTTC. The encoded protein is CASSPGQGPYEQYF.